This T cell receptor (beta chain) appears in the sequencing data of a study of cytomegalovirus exposure and HLA in healthy donors. In its sample, this clone was seen once. Its antigen is currently unknown. Study-wide results and limits: In vitro assays verified that three CMV-associated chains recognized CMV antigens specifically.

Method: immunoSEQ multiplex PCR; TCRdb's copy keeps in-frame clones and lacks some. Here the sample spans over 100,000 clones, 88% being singletons. Trimming removed 3 bases at V and 4 bases at J, with 15 bases between. Germline V gene sequence: CDR1 KGHSH, CDR2 LQKENI. CDR3 length: 15 amino acids. Donors came from a validation cohort of about 120 subjects, distinct from the first 666-subject cohort. This receptor was taken from a young woman in good health and CMV-seropositive. The chain combines TRBV18 with TRBJ1-1; the D gene is possibly TRBD1 (5 bases). What was sequenced was PBMCs. In nucleotides, the CDR3 is TGTGCCAGCTCACCCAGGGATTTGTGGACCACTGAAGCTTTCTTT. As protein: CASSPRDLWTTEAFF. Based on the CDR3 plus reference TRBV18 and TRBJ1-1, the full variable domain is NAGVMQNPRHLVRRRGQEARLRCSPMKGHSHVYWYRQLPEEGLKFMVYLQKENIIDESGMPKERFSAEFPKEGPSILRIQQVVRGDSAAYFCASSPRDLWTTEAFFGQGTRLTVV.